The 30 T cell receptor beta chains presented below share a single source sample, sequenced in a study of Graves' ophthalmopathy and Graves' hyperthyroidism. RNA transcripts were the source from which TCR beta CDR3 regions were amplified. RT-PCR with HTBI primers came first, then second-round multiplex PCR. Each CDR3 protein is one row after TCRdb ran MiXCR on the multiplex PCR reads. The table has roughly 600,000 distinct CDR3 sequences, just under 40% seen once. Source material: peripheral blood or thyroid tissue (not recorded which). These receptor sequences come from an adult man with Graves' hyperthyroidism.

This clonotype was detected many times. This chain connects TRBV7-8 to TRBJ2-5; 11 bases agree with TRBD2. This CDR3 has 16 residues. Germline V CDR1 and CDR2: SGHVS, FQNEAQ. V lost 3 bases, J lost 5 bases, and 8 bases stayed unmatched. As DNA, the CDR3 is TGTGCCAGCAGCTTGTACGGGACTAGCGGTTCGGAGACCCAGTACTTC. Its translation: CASSLYGTSGSETQYF. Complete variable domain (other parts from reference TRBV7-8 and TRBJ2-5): GAGVSQSPRYKVAKRGQDVALRCDPISGHVSLFWYQQALGQGPEFLTYFQNEAQLDKSGLPSDRFFAERPEGSVSTLKIQRTQQEDSAVYLCASSLYGTSGSETQYFGPGTRLLVL.

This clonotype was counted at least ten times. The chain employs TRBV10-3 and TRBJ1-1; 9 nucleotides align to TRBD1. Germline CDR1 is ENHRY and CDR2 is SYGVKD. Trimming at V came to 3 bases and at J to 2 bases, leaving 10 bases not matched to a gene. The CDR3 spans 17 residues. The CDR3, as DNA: TGTGCCATCAGTGAAGACCGGGACAGGGACGTTAACACTGAAGCTTTCTTT. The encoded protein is CAISEDRDRDVNTEAFF.

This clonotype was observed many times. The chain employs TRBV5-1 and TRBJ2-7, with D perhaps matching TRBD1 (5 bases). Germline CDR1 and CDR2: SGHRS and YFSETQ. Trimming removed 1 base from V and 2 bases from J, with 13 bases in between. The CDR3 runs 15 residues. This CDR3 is CASSLYLRGTYEQYF. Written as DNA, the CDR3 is TGCGCCAGCAGCTTGTACCTTAGGGGAACCTACGAGCAGTACTTC.

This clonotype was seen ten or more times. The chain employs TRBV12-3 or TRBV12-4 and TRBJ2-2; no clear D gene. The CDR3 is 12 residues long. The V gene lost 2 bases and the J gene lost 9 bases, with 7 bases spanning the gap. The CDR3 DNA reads TGTGCCAGCAGTTTAAACTCTAGGGAGCTGTTTTTT. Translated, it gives CASSLNSRELFF.

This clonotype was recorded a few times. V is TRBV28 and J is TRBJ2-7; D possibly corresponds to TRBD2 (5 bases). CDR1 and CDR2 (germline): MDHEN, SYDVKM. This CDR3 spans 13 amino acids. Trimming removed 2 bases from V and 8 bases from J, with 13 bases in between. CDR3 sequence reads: CASSLGGFLKQYF. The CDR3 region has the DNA TGTGCCAGCAGTTTAGGCGGGTTTTTGAAGCAGTACTTC.

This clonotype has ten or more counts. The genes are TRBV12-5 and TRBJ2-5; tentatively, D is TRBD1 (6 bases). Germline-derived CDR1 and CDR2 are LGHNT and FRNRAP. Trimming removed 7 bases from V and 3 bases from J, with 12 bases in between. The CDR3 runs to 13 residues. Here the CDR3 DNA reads TGTGCTAGTGCCCCACAGGGTGAAGAGACCCAGTACTTC. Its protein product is CASAPQGEETQYF.

CDR3 sequence (DNA): TGTGCCAGCAGCTTGAGTCCGGCAGCGGGAGCGAGGGAGACCCAGTACTTC. Its protein is CASSLSPAAGARETQYF. The rearrangement links TRBV7-2 to TRBJ2-5, with 8 bases aligning to TRBD2. Looked up from germline, CDR1 is SGHTA and CDR2 is FQGNSA. The ends lost 3 bases at V and 5 bases at J; junction bases unmatched: 14. This CDR3 has 17 residues. Full variable domain (missing parts from reference TRBV7-2 and TRBJ2-5): GAGVSQSPSNKVTEKGKDVELRCDPISGHTALYWYRQSLGQGLEFLIYFQGNSAPDKSGLPSDRFSAERTGGSVSTLTIQRTQQEDSAVYLCASSLSPAAGARETQYFGPGTRLLVL.

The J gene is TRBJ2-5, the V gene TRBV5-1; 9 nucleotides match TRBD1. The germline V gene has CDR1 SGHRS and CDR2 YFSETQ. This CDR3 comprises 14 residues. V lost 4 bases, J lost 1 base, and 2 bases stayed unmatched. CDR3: CASSKTGGQETQYF. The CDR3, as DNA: TGCGCCAGCAGCAAGACAGGGGGCCAAGAGACCCAGTACTTC.

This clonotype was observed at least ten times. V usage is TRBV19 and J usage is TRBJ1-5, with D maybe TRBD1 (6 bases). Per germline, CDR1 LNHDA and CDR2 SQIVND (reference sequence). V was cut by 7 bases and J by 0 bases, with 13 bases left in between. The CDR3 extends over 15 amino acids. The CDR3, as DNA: TGTGCCAGTACCGGGACACCTTTTAGCAATCAGCCCCAGCATTTT. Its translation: CASTGTPFSNQPQHF. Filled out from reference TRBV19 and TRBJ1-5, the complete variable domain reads DGGITQSPKYLFRKEGQNVTLSCEQNLNHDAMYWYRQDPGQGLRLIYYSQIVNDFQKGDIAEGYSVSREKKESFPLTVTSAQKNPTAFYLCASTGTPFSNQPQHFGDGTRLSIL.

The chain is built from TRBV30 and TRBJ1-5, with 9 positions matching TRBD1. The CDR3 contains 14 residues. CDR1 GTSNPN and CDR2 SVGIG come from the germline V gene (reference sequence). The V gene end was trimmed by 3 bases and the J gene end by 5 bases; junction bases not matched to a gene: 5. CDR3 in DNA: TGTGCCTGGAGGGACCGACAGGGGGATCAGCCCCAGCATTTT. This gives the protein CAWRDRQGDQPQHF.

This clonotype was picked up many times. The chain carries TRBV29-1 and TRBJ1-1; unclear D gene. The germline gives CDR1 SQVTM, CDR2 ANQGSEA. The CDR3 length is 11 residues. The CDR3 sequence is CGTAGNTEAFF. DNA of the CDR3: TGCGGAACGGCGGGGAACACTGAAGCTTTCTTT.

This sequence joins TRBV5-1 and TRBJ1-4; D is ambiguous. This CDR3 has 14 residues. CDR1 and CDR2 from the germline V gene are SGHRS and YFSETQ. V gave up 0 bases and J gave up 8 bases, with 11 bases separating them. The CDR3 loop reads CASSLEQTQEKLFF. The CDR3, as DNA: TGCGCCAGCAGCTTGGAACAGACCCAGGAAAAACTGTTTTTT.

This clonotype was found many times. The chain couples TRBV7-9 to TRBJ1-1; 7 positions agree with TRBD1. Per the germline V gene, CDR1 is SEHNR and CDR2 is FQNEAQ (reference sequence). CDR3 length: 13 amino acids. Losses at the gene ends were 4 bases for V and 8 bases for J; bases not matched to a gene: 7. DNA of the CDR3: TGTGCCAGCAGCTCACCCTGGACAGGCGAAGCTTTCTTT. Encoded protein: CASSSPWTGEAFF.

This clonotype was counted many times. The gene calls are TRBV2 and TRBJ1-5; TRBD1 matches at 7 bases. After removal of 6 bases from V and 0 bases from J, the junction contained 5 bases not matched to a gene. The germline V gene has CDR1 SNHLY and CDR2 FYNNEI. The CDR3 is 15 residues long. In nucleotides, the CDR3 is TGTGCCAGCAGCAAAGGGACAGCTAGCAATCAGCCCCAGCATTTT. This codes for CASSKGTASNQPQHF.

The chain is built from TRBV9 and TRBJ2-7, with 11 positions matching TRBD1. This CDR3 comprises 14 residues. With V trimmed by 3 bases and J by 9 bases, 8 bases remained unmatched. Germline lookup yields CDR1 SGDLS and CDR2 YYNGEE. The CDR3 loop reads CASSEGGTGGRQYF. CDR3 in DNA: TGTGCCAGCAGCGAAGGAGGGACAGGGGGTCGGCAGTACTTC.

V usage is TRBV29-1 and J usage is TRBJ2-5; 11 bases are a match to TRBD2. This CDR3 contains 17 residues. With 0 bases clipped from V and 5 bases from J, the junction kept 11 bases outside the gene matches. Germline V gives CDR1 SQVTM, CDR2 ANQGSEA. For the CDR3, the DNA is TGCAGCGTTGAAGATTTGGGGCTAGCGGGAGGCGAGGAGACCCAGTACTTC. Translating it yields CSVEDLGLAGGEETQYF.

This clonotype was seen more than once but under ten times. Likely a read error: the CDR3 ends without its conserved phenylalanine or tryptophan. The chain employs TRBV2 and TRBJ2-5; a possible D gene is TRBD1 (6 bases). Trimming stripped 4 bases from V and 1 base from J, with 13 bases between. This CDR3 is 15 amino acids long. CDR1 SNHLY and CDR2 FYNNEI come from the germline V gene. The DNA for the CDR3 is TGTGCCAGCAGTGGAGTAACAGGGATCCAAGAGACCCAGTACCTC. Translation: CASSGVTGIQETQYL.

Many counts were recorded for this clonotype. This chain's CDR3 is CASSGQGRAEAFF. CDR3 nucleotide sequence: TGTGCCAGCAGCGGACAGGGAAGGGCTGAAGCTTTCTTT. The V gene is TRBV11-3, the J gene TRBJ1-1; 8 bases are a match to TRBD1. Losses at the gene ends were 5 bases for V and 6 bases for J; bases not matched to a gene: 5. The V gene's germline CDR1 is SGHNT and CDR2 YENEEA. The CDR3 consists of 13 residues.

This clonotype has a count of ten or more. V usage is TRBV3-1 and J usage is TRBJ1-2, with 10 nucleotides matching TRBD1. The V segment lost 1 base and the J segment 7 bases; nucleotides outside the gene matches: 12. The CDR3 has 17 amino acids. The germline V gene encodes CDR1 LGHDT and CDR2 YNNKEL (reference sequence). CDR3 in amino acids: CASSQGRVGQGRIGYTF. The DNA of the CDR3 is TGTGCCAGCAGCCAAGGGAGAGTGGGACAGGGGAGGATTGGCTACACCTTC. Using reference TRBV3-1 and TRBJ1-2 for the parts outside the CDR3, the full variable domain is DTAVSQTPKYLVTQMGNDKSIKCEQNLGHDTMYWYKQDSKKFLKIMFSYNNKELIINETVPNRFSPKSPDKAHLNLHINSLELGDSAVYFCASSQGRVGQGRIGYTFGSGTRLTVV.

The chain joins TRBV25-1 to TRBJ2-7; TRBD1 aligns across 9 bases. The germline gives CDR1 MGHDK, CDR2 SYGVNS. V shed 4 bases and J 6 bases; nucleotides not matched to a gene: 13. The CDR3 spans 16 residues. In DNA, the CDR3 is TGTGCCAGCAGTGGCTATACCGGGACAGGGTCAGGCGAGCAGTACTTC. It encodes CASSGYTGTGSGEQYF.

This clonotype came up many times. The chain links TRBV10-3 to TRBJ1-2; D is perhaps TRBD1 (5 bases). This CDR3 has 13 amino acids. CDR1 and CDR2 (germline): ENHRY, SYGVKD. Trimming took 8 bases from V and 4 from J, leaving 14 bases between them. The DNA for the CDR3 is TGTGCCATCCCGAGGGGAATAGGCTATGGCTACACCTTC. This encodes CAIPRGIGYGYTF.

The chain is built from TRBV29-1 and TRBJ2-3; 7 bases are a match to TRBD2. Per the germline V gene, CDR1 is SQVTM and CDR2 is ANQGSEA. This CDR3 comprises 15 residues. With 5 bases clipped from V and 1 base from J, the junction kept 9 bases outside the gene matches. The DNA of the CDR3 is TGCAGCGTTCGTAGGGGAGGGAAGGGCACAGATACGCAGTATTTT. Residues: CSVRRGGKGTDTQYF.

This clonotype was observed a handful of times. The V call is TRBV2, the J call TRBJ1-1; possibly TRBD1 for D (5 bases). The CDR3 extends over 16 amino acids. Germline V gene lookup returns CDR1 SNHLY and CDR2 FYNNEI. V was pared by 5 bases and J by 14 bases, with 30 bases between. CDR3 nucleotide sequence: TGTGCCAGCAGTCCTCCGGGACTAGCGGGAAACAATGAGCAGTTCTTT. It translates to CASSPPGLAGNNEQFF.

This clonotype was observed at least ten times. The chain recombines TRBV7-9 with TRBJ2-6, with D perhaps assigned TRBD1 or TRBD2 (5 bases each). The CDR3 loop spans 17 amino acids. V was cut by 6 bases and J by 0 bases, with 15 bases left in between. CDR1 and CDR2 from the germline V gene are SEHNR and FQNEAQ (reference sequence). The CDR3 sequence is CASRSGTGISGANVLTF. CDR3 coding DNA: TGTGCCAGCAGATCCGGGACCGGGATCTCTGGGGCCAACGTCCTGACTTTC. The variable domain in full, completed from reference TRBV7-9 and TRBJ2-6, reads DTGVSQNPRHKITKRGQNVTFRCDPISEHNRLYWYRQTLGQGPEFLTYFQNEAQLEKSRLLSDRFSAERPKGSFSTLEIQRTEQGDSAMYLCASRSGTGISGANVLTFGAGSRLTVL.

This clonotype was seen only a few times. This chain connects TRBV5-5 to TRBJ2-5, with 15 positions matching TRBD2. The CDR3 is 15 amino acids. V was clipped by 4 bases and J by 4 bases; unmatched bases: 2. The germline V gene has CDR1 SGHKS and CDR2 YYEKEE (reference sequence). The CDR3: CASSGGLAGGETQYF. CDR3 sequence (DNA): TGTGCCAGCAGCGGGGGACTAGCGGGAGGAGAGACCCAGTACTTC.

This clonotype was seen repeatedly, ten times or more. The CDR3 coding sequence is TGTGCCAGCAGCTTTGTGAGTAATCAGCCCCAGCATTTT. It yields the protein CASSFVSNQPQHF. The chain couples TRBV7-9 to TRBJ1-5, with D uncertain. Looked up from germline, CDR1 is SEHNR and CDR2 is FQNEAQ (reference sequence). The CDR3 has 13 residues. V was shortened by 3 bases and J by 4 bases, with 7 bases between the two germline ends.

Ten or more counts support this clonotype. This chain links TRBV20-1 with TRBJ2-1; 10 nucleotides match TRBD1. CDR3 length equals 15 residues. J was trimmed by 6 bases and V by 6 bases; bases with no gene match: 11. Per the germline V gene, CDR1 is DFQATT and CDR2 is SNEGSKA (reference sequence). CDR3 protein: CSALTGGGLGNEQFF. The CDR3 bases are TGCAGTGCGCTGACAGGGGGCGGGTTGGGCAATGAGCAGTTCTTC.

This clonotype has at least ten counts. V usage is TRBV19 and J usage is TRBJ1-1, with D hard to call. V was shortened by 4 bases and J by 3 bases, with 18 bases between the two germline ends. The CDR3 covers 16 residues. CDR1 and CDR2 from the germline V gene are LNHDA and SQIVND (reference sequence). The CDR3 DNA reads TGTGCCAGTAGTACCCAACGTTCCGCTAAGGACACTGAAGCTTTCTTT. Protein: CASSTQRSAKDTEAFF.

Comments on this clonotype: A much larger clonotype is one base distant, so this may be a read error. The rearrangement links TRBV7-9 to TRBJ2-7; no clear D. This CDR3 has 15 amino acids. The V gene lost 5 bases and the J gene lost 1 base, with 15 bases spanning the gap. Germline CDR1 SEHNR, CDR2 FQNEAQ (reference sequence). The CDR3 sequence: CASSPRLGISYEQYF. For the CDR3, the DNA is TGTGCCAGCAGCCCTCGACTGGGAATTTCCTACGAGCAGTACTTC.

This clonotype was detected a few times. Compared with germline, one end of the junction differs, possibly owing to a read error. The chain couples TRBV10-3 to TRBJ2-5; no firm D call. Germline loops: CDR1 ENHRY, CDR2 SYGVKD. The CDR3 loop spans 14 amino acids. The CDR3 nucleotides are TGTGCCAGCAGTTATCTGCTAGTGGGAGAGACCCAGTACTTC. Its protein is CASSYLLVGETQYF.